Below, 26 T cell receptor beta chains from the same sample are listed, as sequenced in a study of immune characteristics of hereditary and idiopathic chronic pancreatitis. Chronic pancreatitis tissue was collected during total pancreatectomy with islet autotransplantation. Generated by immunoSEQ multiplex PCR, the TCRdb table keeps only in-frame clones and is missing some. The repertoire holds about 14,000 clones, with around 79% as singletons. Sequenced: pancreas tissue with hereditary chronic pancreatitis. The receptors here all came from a human donor with chronic pancreatitis.

The gene calls are TRBV3-1 (or the pseudogene TRBV3-2) and TRBJ2-7; the match to TRBD2 covers 12 bases. From germline, CDR1 is LGHDT and CDR2 YNNKEL (reference sequence). This CDR3 contains 15 residues. Trimming removed 4 bases from V and 1 base from J; junction bases left unmatched: 2. CDR3 protein: CASSPGLAGSYEQYF. The CDR3 bases are TGTGCCAGCAGCCCGGGACTAGCGGGTTCCTACGAGCAGTACTTC.

The chain links TRBV5-6 to TRBJ2-5; 11 bases align to TRBD2. The V segment lost 1 base and the J segment 5 bases; nucleotides outside the gene matches: 7. CDR3 length equals 16 residues. CDR1 SGHDT and CDR2 YYEEEE come from the germline V gene. The CDR3 DNA is TGTGCCAGCAGCTTGAGGTCGGGACTAGCGGTCGAGACCCAGTACTTC. Its protein product is CASSLRSGLAVETQYF.

This chain joins TRBV27 and TRBJ2-1; no firm D call. V gave up 5 bases and J gave up 0 bases, with 11 bases separating them. The CDR3 runs to 15 residues. Germline CDR1 is MNHEY and CDR2 is SMNVEV (reference sequence). DNA of the CDR3: TGTGCCAGCAGTGCCTACTCGAGCTCCTACAATGAGCAGTTCTTC. This sequence encodes CASSAYSSSYNEQFF.

V is TRBV6-4 and J is TRBJ2-3; D may be TRBD1 (6 bases). The germline gives CDR1 MRHNA, CDR2 SNTAGT. This CDR3 region has 16 residues. V was trimmed by 5 bases and J by 3 bases, leaving 18 bases between them. CDR3 in DNA: TGTGCCAGCAGTCGTACAGGGAGTCAGGAGACAGATACGCAGTATTTT. This sequence encodes CASSRTGSQETDTQYF.

This clone has only a few counts. The V gene is TRBV4-2, the J gene TRBJ2-7; a possible D gene is TRBD2 (6 bases). There are 15 residues in the CDR3. V was clipped by 4 bases and J by 2 bases, with 15 bases between them. CDR1 is LGHNA, CDR2 YNFKEQ, per germline. The DNA for the CDR3 is TGTGCCAGCAGCCGGACCCGGGACTCTGCCTACGAGCAGTACTTC. It yields the protein CASSRTRDSAYEQYF.

The chain uses TRBV29-1 and TRBJ2-3; 7 bases fit TRBD2. The V segment lost 1 base and the J segment 2 bases; nucleotides outside the gene matches: 12. Germline loops: CDR1 SQVTM, CDR2 ANQGSEA. The CDR3 consists of 17 residues. The CDR3, as DNA: TGCAGCGTTGAAGCGGGGTGGCTAGCGGCGCACACAGATACGCAGTATTTT. Amino acid sequence: CSVEAGWLAAHTDTQYF.

The chain links TRBV6-6 to TRBJ1-2; D is unclear. The ends were cut back, 0 bases at V and 5 bases at J, with 10 bases in the middle. The germline V gene encodes CDR1 MNHNY and CDR2 SVGAGI (reference sequence). This CDR3 has 14 residues. The DNA of the CDR3 is TGTGCCAGCAGTTACTCGAAAGGGAGGTATGGCTACACCTTC. This sequence encodes CASSYSKGRYGYTF.

V usage is TRBV3-1 (or the pseudogene TRBV3-2) and J usage is TRBJ2-3, with 15 bases matching TRBD2. CDR1 is LGHDT and CDR2 is YNNKEL in the germline V gene (reference sequence). After removal of 3 bases from V and 1 base from J, the junction contained 11 bases not matched to a gene. The CDR3 is made up of 20 amino acids. This CDR3 is CASSHQRTSGRALGTDTQYF. CDR3 sequence (DNA): TGTGCCAGCAGCCATCAAAGGACTAGCGGGAGGGCCCTAGGCACAGATACGCAGTATTTT.

The chain recombines TRBV9 with TRBJ2-3, with TRBD2 matching over 12 bases. This CDR3 region has 16 residues. Trimming removed 4 bases from V and 3 bases from J; junction bases left unmatched: 6. Germline lookup yields CDR1 SGDLS and CDR2 YYNGEE. The CDR3 region has the DNA TGTGCCAGCAGCAACGGACTAGCGGGATGGACAGATACGCAGTATTTT. This gives the protein CASSNGLAGWTDTQYF.

This chain connects TRBV18 to TRBJ2-2; no clear D. The V gene lost 2 bases and the J gene lost 1 base, with 2 bases spanning the gap. This CDR3 region has 13 residues. Germline V CDR1 and CDR2: KGHSH, LQKENI. The CDR3 region is CASSPGNTGELFF. The CDR3 bases are TGTGCCAGCTCACCAGGGAACACCGGGGAGCTGTTTTTT.

This sequence joins TRBV6-6 and TRBJ1-5; the D is unclear. The V gene lost 5 bases and the J gene lost 0 bases, with 17 bases spanning the gap. Germline loops: CDR1 MNHNY, CDR2 SVGAGI (reference sequence). The length of the CDR3 is 17 residues. In DNA, the CDR3 is TGTGCCAGCAGTCCTCCGGCTGTGGGCAGTAGCAATCAGCCCCAGCATTTT. It yields the protein CASSPPAVGSSNQPQHF.

V gene TRBV5-4 combines with J gene TRBJ1-4; 7 bases fit TRBD1. Germline values: CDR1 SGHNT, CDR2 YYREEE (reference sequence). The CDR3 has 13 amino acids. After removal of 5 bases from V and 5 bases from J, the junction contained 3 bases not matched to a gene. The CDR3 bases are TGTGCCAGCAGGGGACAGTTGAATGAAAAACTGTTTTTT. Its translation: CASRGQLNEKLFF.

The chain has TRBV4-2 and TRBJ2-1, with D perhaps matching TRBD2 (7 bases). The CDR3 runs to 17 residues. V was shortened by 1 base and J by 0 bases, with 13 bases between the two germline ends. Germline CDR1 is LGHNA and CDR2 is YNFKEQ. CDR3 in DNA: TGTGCCAGCAGCCAAGTGGAGGGAGGGGGCTCCTACAATGAGCAGTTCTTC. Its protein product is CASSQVEGGGSYNEQFF.

The chain has TRBV28 and TRBJ1-3; D is undetermined. V lost 6 bases and J lost 2, with 29 bases in between. The CDR3 runs 20 residues. Germline CDR1 is MDHEN and CDR2 is SYDVKM. The CDR3 DNA sequence: TGTGCCAGCAGCCCTTTAACGGACTATCGCCGCTCTTCCCCTGGAAACACCATATATTTT. Its protein is CASSPLTDYRRSSPGNTIYF.

The V gene is TRBV30, the J gene TRBJ1-3; D not resolved. This CDR3 region has 15 residues. Germline assignment: CDR1 GTSNPN and CDR2 SVGIG (reference sequence). The V end lost 2 bases, the J end lost 1 base, and 12 bases lay between the germline ends. CDR3 in DNA: TGTGCCTGGAGTTCCGGCAGATCTTCTGGAAACACCATATATTTT. Its translation: CAWSSGRSSGNTIYF.

V is TRBV5-6 and J is TRBJ2-1; D perhaps matches TRBD1 (6 bases). Trimming stripped 0 bases from V and 9 bases from J, with 13 bases between. This CDR3 comprises 14 residues. From germline, CDR1 is SGHDT and CDR2 YYEEEE. This chain's CDR3 is CASSLVRGGGEQFF. DNA of the CDR3: TGTGCCAGCAGCTTGGTCAGGGGCGGAGGTGAGCAGTTCTTC.

The CDR3: CASMWSANEQFF. The CDR3 DNA follows: TGTGCCAGCATGTGGTCGGCTAATGAGCAGTTCTTC. This rearrangement joins TRBV28 to TRBJ2-1; D is undetermined. CDR1 is MDHEN, CDR2 SYDVKM, per germline. Trimming took off 7 bases at V and 7 bases at J, with 11 bases between the two ends. The CDR3 runs to 12 residues.

The V call is TRBV28, the J call TRBJ1-3; tentatively, D is TRBD1 (5 bases). Looked up from germline, CDR1 is MDHEN and CDR2 is SYDVKM. With 9 bases removed from V and 6 bases from J, the gap between germline ends came to 18 bases. The CDR3 loop spans 14 amino acids. The CDR3 nucleotides read TGTGCCAGGAAAAGGACACACGGGGTAAACACCATATATTTT. This encodes CARKRTHGVNTIYF.

This chain uses TRBV6-1 with TRBJ2-7; the D is unclear. This CDR3 spans 14 amino acids. V was trimmed by 1 base and J by 0 bases, leaving 7 bases between them. The germline CDR1 and CDR2 sequences are MNHNS and SASEGT. CDR3 protein: CASSEVGHSYEQYF. CDR3 coding DNA: TGTGCCAGCAGTGAAGTAGGTCACTCCTACGAGCAGTACTTC.

This clone was seen a handful of times. V is TRBV18 and J is TRBJ2-2; the D is unclear. This CDR3 has 15 residues. In germline, CDR1 is KGHSH, CDR2 LQKENI. The ends were cut back, 1 base at V and 6 bases at J, with 12 bases in the middle. DNA of the CDR3: TGTGCCAGCTCACCACGGCTAGTGAAGGCCGGGGAGCTGTTTTTT. This translates into CASSPRLVKAGELFF.

V gene TRBV6-1 combines with J gene TRBJ2-5; D is possibly TRBD1 (5 bases). CDR1 is MNHNS, CDR2 SASEGT, per germline. V was trimmed by 2 bases and J by 7 bases, leaving 17 bases between them. The CDR3 sequence is 15 residues long. The CDR3 sequence: CASSELGPRDGTQYF. In DNA, the CDR3 is TGTGCCAGCAGTGAACTGGGGCCCCGCGACGGGACCCAGTACTTC.

The chain links TRBV2 to TRBJ1-2; possibly TRBD1 for D (5 bases). The germline V gene has CDR1 SNHLY and CDR2 FYNNEI. V gave up 3 bases and J gave up 7 bases, with 9 bases separating them. The CDR3 totals 12 residues. The CDR3 reads CASSEGPIGYTF. DNA for the CDR3: TGTGCCAGCAGTGAGGGACCTATTGGCTACACCTTC.

The chain carries TRBV27 and TRBJ1-1, with TRBD1 matching 12 bases. This CDR3 is built from 17 residues. The V segment lost 6 bases and the J segment 1 base; nucleotides outside the gene matches: 9. Germline-derived CDR1 and CDR2 are MNHEY and SMNVEV (reference sequence). Here the CDR3 reads CASSQGTGGARNTEAFF. CDR3 DNA sequence: TGTGCCAGCAGCCAGGGGACAGGGGGCGCCAGGAACACTGAAGCTTTCTTT.

The V and J genes are TRBV29-1 and TRBJ2-1; D might be TRBD1 (6 bases). The germline V and J ends were trimmed by 6 bases and 8 bases, with 11 bases remaining between them. The CDR3 sequence is 11 residues long. Germline V gene sequence: CDR1 SQVTM, CDR2 ANQGSEA. CDR3 in amino acids: CSVTKGDEQFF. DNA of the CDR3: TGCAGCGTGACCAAGGGGGATGAGCAGTTCTTC.

The chain links TRBV15 to TRBJ2-4; D is unclear. The CDR3 covers 16 residues. Trimming took 5 bases from V and 1 from J, leaving 15 bases between them. In germline, CDR1 is LNHNV, CDR2 YYDKDF (reference sequence). The CDR3 here is CATSGTLHAAKNIQYF. The DNA of the CDR3 is TGTGCCACCAGCGGAACACTTCACGCGGCCAAAAACATTCAGTACTTC.

The rearrangement links TRBV5-5 to TRBJ1-6, with D perhaps TRBD1 (6 bases). Germline assignment: CDR1 SGHKS and CDR2 YYEKEE (reference sequence). This CDR3 contains 15 residues. Deletions cut 0 bases from V and 6 bases from J, with 10 bases between. The CDR3 nucleotides read TGTGCCAGCAGCTTGGGGGGGCTCCTTAATTCACCCCTCCACTTT. Its protein product is CASSLGGLLNSPLHF.